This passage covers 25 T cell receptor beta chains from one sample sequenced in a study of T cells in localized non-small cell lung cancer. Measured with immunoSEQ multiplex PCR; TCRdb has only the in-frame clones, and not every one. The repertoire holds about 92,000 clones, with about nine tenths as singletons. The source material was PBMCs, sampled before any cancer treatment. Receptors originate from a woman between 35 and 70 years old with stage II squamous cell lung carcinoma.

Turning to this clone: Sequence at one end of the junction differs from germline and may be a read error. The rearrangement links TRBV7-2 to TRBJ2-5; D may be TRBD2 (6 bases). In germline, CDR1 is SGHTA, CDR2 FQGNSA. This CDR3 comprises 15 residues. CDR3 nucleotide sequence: TGTGCCAGCAGCCCCCGACTAGTAACCCAAGGGACCCAGTACTTC. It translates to CASSPRLVTQGTQYF. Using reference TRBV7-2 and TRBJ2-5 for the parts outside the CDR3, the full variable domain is GAGVSQSPSNKVTEKGKDVELRCDPISGHTALYWYRQSLGQGLEFLIYFQGNSAPDKSGLPSDRFSAERTGGSVSTLTIQRTQQEDSAVYLCASSPRLVTQGTQYFGPGTRLLVL.

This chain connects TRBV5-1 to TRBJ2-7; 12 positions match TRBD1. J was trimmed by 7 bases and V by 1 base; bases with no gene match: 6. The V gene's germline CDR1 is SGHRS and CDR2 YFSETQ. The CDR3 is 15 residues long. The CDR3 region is CASSLSGTGGEEQYF. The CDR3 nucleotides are TGCGCCAGCAGCTTGTCAGGGACAGGGGGCGAAGAGCAGTACTTC. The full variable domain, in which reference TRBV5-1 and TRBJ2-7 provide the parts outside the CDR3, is KAGVTQTPRYLIKTRGQQVTLSCSPISGHRSVSWYQQTPGQGLQFLFEYFSETQRNKGNFPGRFSGRQFSNSRSEMNVSTLELGDSALYLCASSLSGTGGEEQYFGPGTRLTVT.

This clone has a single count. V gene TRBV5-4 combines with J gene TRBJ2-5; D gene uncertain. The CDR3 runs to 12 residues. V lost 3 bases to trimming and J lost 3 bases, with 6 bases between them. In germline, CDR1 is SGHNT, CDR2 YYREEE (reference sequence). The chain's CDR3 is CASSSLKETQYF. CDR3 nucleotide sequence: TGTGCCAGCAGCTCACTAAAAGAGACCCAGTACTTC. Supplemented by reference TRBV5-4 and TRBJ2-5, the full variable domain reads ETGVTQSPTHLIKTRGQQVTLRCSSQSGHNTVSWYQQALGQGPQFIFQYYREEENGRGNFPPRFSGLQFPNYSSELNVNALELDDSALYLCASSSLKETQYFGPGTRLLVL.

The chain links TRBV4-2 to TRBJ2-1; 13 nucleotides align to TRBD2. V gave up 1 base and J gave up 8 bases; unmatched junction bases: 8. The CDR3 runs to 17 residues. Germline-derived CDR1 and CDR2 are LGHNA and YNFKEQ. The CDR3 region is CASSQALTSGRTHEQFF. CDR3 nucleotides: TGTGCCAGCAGCCAAGCTCTGACTAGCGGGAGGACCCATGAGCAGTTCTTC.

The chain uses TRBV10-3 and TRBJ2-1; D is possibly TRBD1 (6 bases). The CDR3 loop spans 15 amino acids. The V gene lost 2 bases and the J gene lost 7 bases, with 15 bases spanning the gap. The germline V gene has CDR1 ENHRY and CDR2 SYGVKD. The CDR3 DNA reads TGTGCCATCAGTGAGGGTAAGACAGGTAGAAATGAGCAGTTCTTC. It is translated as CAISEGKTGRNEQFF.

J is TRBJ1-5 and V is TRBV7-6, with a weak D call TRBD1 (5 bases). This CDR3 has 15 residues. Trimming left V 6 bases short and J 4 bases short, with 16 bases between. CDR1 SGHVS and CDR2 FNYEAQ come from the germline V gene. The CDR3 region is CASSLRDDWNQPQHF. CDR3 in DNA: TGTGCCAGCAGTCTCCGGGACGATTGGAATCAGCCCCAGCATTTT.

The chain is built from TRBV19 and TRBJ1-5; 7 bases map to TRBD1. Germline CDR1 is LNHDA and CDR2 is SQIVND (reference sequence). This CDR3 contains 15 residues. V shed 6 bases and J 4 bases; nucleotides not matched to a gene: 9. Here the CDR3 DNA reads TGTGCCAGTAGGACGACAGGGAGTAAGAATCAGCCCCAGCATTTT. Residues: CASRTTGSKNQPQHF.

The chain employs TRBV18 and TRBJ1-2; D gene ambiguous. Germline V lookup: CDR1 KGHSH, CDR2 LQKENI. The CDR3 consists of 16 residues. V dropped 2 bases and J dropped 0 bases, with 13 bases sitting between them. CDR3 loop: CASSPEAQTTNYGYTF. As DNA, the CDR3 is TGTGCCAGCTCACCAGAGGCCCAGACGACTAACTATGGCTACACCTTC.

The chain's CDR3 is CASSLGGRETQYF. In DNA, the CDR3 is TGTGCCAGCAGCTTAGGAGGGAGAGAGACCCAGTACTTC. The chain is built from TRBV11-2 and TRBJ2-5, with D perhaps matching TRBD2 (5 bases). The germline V and J ends were trimmed by 1 base and 4 bases, with 7 bases remaining between them. CDR3 size: 13 residues. Germline V gene lookup returns CDR1 SGHAT and CDR2 FQNNGV.

The CDR3 sequence: CASSVGQGFSYEQYF. Here the CDR3 DNA reads TGTGCCAGCAGCGTTGGACAGGGATTCTCCTACGAGCAGTACTTC. V usage is TRBV2 and J usage is TRBJ2-7; TRBD1 matches 8 bases. The CDR3 loop spans 15 amino acids. CDR1 and CDR2 (germline): SNHLY, FYNNEI. V was clipped by 6 bases and J by 0 bases; unmatched bases: 7.

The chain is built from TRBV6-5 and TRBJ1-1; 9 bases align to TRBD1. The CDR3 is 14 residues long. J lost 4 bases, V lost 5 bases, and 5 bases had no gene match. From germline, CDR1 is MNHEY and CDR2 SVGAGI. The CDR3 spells CASSVDRGGTEAFF. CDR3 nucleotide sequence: TGTGCCAGCAGTGTGGACAGGGGTGGCACTGAAGCTTTCTTT.

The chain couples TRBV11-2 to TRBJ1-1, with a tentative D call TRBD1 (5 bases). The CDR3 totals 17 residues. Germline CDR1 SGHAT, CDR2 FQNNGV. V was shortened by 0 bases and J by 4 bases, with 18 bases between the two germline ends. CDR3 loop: CASSLENRGPRGTEAFF. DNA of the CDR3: TGTGCCAGCAGCTTAGAAAACCGGGGCCCCCGGGGCACTGAAGCTTTCTTT.

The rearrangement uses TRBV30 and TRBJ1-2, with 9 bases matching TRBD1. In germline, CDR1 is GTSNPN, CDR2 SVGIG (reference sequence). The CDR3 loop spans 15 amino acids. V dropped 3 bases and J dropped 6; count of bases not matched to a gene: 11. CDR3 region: CAWSQTGGAADGYTF. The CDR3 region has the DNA TGTGCCTGGAGCCAAACAGGGGGCGCAGCGGATGGCTACACCTTC.

This CDR3 reads CASSKGNRANYGYTF. CDR3 nucleotide sequence: TGTGCCAGCAGCAAGGGCAACAGGGCTAACTATGGCTACACCTTC. The J gene is TRBJ1-2, the V gene TRBV5-4; weak D call: TRBD1 (6 bases). This CDR3 is 15 amino acids long. With 4 bases removed from V and 0 bases from J, the gap between germline ends came to 13 bases. The germline V gene encodes CDR1 SGHNT and CDR2 YYREEE (reference sequence).

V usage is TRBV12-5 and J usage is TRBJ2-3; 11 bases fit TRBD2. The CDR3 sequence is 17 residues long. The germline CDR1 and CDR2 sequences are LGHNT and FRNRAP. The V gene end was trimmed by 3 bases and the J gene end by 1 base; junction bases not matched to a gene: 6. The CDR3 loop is CASGFSGRAIGTDTQYF. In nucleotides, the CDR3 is TGTGCTAGTGGTTTTAGCGGGAGGGCCATAGGCACAGATACGCAGTATTTT. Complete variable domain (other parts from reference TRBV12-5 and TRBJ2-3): DARVTQTPRHKVTEMGQEVTMRCQPILGHNTVFWYRQTMMQGLELLAYFRNRAPLDDSGMPKDRFSAEMPDATLATLKIQPSEPRDSAVYFCASGFSGRAIGTDTQYFGPGTRLTVL.

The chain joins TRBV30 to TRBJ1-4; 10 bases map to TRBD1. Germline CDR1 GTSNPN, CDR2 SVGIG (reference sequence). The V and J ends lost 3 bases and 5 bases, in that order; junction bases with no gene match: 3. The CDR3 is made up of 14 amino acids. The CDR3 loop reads CAWRGTGVNEKLFF. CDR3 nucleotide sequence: TGTGCCTGGAGGGGGACAGGGGTAAATGAAAAACTGTTTTTT.

The CDR3 DNA reads TGTGCCAGCAGTTTAAGGCGGGCGGCGAACACTGAAGCTTTCTTT. It yields the protein CASSLRRAANTEAFF. This chain links TRBV27 with TRBJ1-1; D remains unclear. Germline V gives CDR1 MNHEY, CDR2 SMNVEV (reference sequence). CDR3 size: 15 residues. V shed 2 bases and J shed 1 base, with 11 bases lying between them.

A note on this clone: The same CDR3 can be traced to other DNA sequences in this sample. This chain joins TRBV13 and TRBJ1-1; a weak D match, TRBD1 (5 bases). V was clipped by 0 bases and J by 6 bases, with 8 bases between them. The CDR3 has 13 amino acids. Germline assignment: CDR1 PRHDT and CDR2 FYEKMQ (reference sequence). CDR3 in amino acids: CASSLGLGAEAFF. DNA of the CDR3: TGTGCCAGCAGCTTAGGGCTGGGGGCTGAAGCTTTCTTT.

In DNA form, the CDR3 reads TGTGCCAGCAGTTCCGCTAGCAAACCCTACGAGCAGTACTTC. Protein sequence: CASSSASKPYEQYF. The chain recombines TRBV6-6 with TRBJ2-7, with TRBD2 as a possible D gene (5 bases). The CDR3 is 14 residues long. V lost 4 bases and J lost 2, with 12 bases in between. Germline CDR1 and CDR2: MNHNY and SVGAGI (reference sequence).

The DNA of the CDR3 is TGTGCCAGCAGTTTTACAGGGGGCTCCGGGGAGCTGTTTTTT. Translation gives CASSFTGGSGELFF. The V and J genes are TRBV5-4 and TRBJ2-2; 9 bases fit TRBD1. After removal of 5 bases from V and 6 bases from J, the junction contained 5 bases not matched to a gene. Germline V gives CDR1 SGHNT, CDR2 YYREEE (reference sequence). The CDR3 covers 14 residues. Together with reference TRBV5-4 and TRBJ2-2, the CDR3 gives the full variable domain: ETGVTQSPTHLIKTRGQQVTLRCSSQSGHNTVSWYQQALGQGPQFIFQYYREEENGRGNFPPRFSGLQFPNYSSELNVNALELDDSALYLCASSFTGGSGELFFGEGSRLTVL.

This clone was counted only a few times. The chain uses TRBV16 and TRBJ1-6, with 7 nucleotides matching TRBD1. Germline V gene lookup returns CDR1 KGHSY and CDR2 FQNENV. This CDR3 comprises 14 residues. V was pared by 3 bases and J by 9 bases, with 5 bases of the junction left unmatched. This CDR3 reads CASSHEGGGSPLHF. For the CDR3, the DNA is TGTGCCAGCAGCCACGAAGGGGGCGGTTCACCCCTCCACTTT.

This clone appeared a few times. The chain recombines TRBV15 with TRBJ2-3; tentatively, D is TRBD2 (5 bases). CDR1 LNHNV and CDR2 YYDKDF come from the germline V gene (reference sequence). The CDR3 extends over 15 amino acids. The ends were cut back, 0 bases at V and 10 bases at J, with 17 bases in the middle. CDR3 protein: CATSRENEGLLAQYF. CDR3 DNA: TGTGCCACCAGCAGAGAAAACGAGGGTCTATTGGCGCAGTATTTT.

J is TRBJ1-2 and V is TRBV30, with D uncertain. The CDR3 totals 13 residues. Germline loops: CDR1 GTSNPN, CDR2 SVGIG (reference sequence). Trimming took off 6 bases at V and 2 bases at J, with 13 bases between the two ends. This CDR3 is CACPEAGNYGYTF. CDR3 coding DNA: TGTGCCTGCCCTGAGGCGGGAAACTATGGCTACACCTTC.

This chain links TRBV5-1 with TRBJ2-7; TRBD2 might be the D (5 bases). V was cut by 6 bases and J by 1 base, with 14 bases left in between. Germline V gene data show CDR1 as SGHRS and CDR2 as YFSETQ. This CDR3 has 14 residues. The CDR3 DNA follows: TGCGCCAGCACCGAAGGACTCCCATCCTACGAGCAGTACTTC. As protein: CASTEGLPSYEQYF.

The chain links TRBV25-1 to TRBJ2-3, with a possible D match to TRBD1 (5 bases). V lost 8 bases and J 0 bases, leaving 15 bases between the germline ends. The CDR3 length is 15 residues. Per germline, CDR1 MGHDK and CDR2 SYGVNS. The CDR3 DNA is TGTGCCAGCTCGCAAGGGGCGCCTAGCACAGATACGCAGTATTTT. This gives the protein CASSQGAPSTDTQYF. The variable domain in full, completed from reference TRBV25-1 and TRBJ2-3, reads EADIYQTPRYLVIGTGKKITLECSQTMGHDKMYWYQQDPGMELHLIHYSYGVNSTEKGDLSSESTVSRIRTEHFPLTLESARPSHTSQYLCASSQGAPSTDTQYFGPGTRLTVL.